These 22 T cell receptor beta chains share one sample of origin, sequenced in a study of Tregs in tolerant kidney transplant recipients. The table came from immunoSEQ multiplex PCR; TCRdb's copy has only in-frame clones and leaves some out. The listing contains tens of thousands of clones. The sequences come from CD4+ T cells from blood, collected before the transplant. The receptor source for this set is a human donor who received a combined kidney and bone marrow transplant.

A remark on this clone: Read sequence stops 3 residues before the CDR3 end, and the germline J gene provides the missing end. This chain joins TRBV11-2 and TRBJ2-2; the D is unclear. Germline assignment: CDR1 SGHAT and CDR2 FQNNGV. The germline V and J ends were trimmed by 1 base and 6 bases, with 3 bases remaining between them. This CDR3 is built from 12 residues. This CDR3 is CASSLVAGELFF. The CDR3 DNA, read in part, is TGTGCCAGCAGCTTAGTAGCCGGGGAG.

Comments on this clone: Read data end 3 residues before the CDR3 end; the end is taken from the germline J gene. The chain combines TRBV5-6 with TRBJ2-2; D is unclear. Germline CDR1 SGHDT, CDR2 YYEEEE. This CDR3 comprises 14 residues. Trimming removed 1 base from V and 5 bases from J, with 9 bases in between. CDR3: CASSLSLKTGELFF. The DNA read from the CDR3 is TGTGCCAGCAGCTTGTCACTTAAAACCGGGGAG.

CDR3 residues: CASSRWDSSNQPQHF. The DNA read from the CDR3 is TGTGCCAGCAGCCGATGGGACAGTTCGAATCAGCCC. V is TRBV2 and J is TRBJ1-5, with 7 bases identical to TRBD1. The CDR3 is cut off 3 residues early in the read; its end comes from the germline J gene. V was pared by 6 bases and J by 4 bases, with 9 bases of the junction left unmatched. Germline CDR1 and CDR2: SNHLY and FYNNEI. The CDR3 sequence is 15 residues long.

As for this clone: The read gets to within 3 residues of the CDR3 end, and the germline J gene fills in the rest. The chain has TRBV5-1 and TRBJ1-6; 7 bases align to TRBD1. The trim removed 4 bases at V and 6 bases at J, leaving 4 bases unmatched. The CDR3 has 14 residues. Germline CDR1 reads SGHRS; CDR2 reads YFSETQ. Partial CDR3 DNA: TGCGCCAGCAGCCCGGGACAGCGTAATTCACCC. Translated, it gives CASSPGQRNSP. The complete CDR3 sequence is CASSPGQRNSPLHF.

About this clone: The read terminates 3 residues before the CDR3 end, so the remaining end is supplied by the germline J gene. The chain couples TRBV29-1 to TRBJ1-2; D unclear. The ends were cut back, 3 bases at V and 4 bases at J, with 9 bases in the middle. The germline V gene encodes CDR1 SQVTM and CDR2 ANQGSEA. This CDR3 has 12 amino acids. The CDR3 loop reads CSVEAGSYGYTF. Partial CDR3 DNA: TGCAGCGTTGAGGCCGGGTCCTATGGC.

About this clone itself: The read falls 3 residues short of the CDR3 end, and the missing part is taken from the germline J gene. The genes are TRBV19 and TRBJ2-7; tentatively, D is TRBD1 (5 bases). The CDR3 is 15 amino acids. Germline V CDR1 and CDR2: LNHDA, SQIVND (reference sequence). V was cut by 2 bases and J by 0 bases, with 11 bases left in between. The CDR3 bases that were read are TGTGCCAGTAGTATATCGACAGTCAACTCCTACGAG. This sequence encodes CASSISTVNSYE. The whole CDR3 region reads CASSISTVNSYEQYF. The entire variable domain, with the rest obtained from reference TRBV19 and TRBJ2-7, is as follows: DGGITQSPKYLFRKEGQNVTLSCEQNLNHDAMYWYRQDPGQGLRLIYYSQIVNDFQKGDIAEGYSVSREKKESFPLTVTSAQKNPTAFYLCASSISTVNSYEQYFGPGTRLTVT.

Note on this clone: The read falls 3 residues short of the CDR3 end, and the missing part is taken from the germline J gene. J is TRBJ2-7 and V is TRBV7-9; TRBD1 matches 8 bases. From germline, CDR1 is SEHNR and CDR2 FQNEAQ (reference sequence). The CDR3 contains 14 residues. V was pared by 4 bases and J by 3 bases, with 5 bases of the junction left unmatched. CDR3 loop: CASSSTGDLYEQYF. Incomplete CDR3 DNA: TGTGCCAGCAGCTCGACAGGGGACCTCTACGAG.

A note on this clone: The sequenced fragment ends 3 residues before the CDR3 boundary, so the rest is inferred from the germline J gene. The chain carries TRBV7-2 and TRBJ2-5, with a tentative D call TRBD2 (6 bases). The CDR3 has 15 residues. Deletions cut 5 bases from V and 5 bases from J, with 18 bases between. From germline, CDR1 is SGHTA and CDR2 FQGNSA. CDR3 sequence reads: CASSPGGAVRETQYF. Incomplete CDR3 DNA: TGTGCCAGCAGCCCCGGGGGAGCTGTCCGGGAGACC.

Notes on this clone: Sequencing ends 3 residues short of the CDR3 end; the germline J gene provides the rest. This chain uses TRBV7-2 with TRBJ2-3, with a tentative D call TRBD2 (5 bases). V was trimmed by 6 bases and J by 6 bases, leaving 13 bases between them. This CDR3 is built from 13 residues. Per germline, CDR1 SGHTA and CDR2 FQGNSA. The DNA read from the CDR3 is TGTGCCAGCAGTTTTAAAGGCGGGGATACG. It specifies CASSFKGGDT. The CDR3, in full, reads CASSFKGGDTQYF.

A remark on this clone: The read finishes 3 residues shy of the CDR3 end, and the germline J gene is used to complete it. The V and J genes are TRBV18 and TRBJ2-3; the D is unclear. The V end lost 5 bases, the J end lost 1 base, and 10 bases lay between the germline ends. The V gene's germline CDR1 is KGHSH and CDR2 LQKENI. This CDR3 is built from 14 residues. CDR3 residues: CASSELRGTDTQYF. Partial CDR3 DNA: TGTGCCAGCTCAGAACTTCGCGGCACAGATACG.

Concerning this clone: The observed sequence ends 3 residues before the CDR3 terminus, with the missing tail filled in from the germline J gene. V and J are TRBV7-6 and TRBJ2-2, with D possibly being TRBD2 (5 bases). V lost 5 bases and J lost 2, with 12 bases in between. From germline, CDR1 is SGHVS and CDR2 FNYEAQ. CDR3 size: 15 residues. CDR3 loop: CASSQGLGNTGELFF. The part of the CDR3 DNA that was read is TGTGCCAGCAGCCAAGGACTGGGAAACACCGGGGAG.

As regards this clone: The CDR3 extends 3 residues past the end of the read, so its final part is completed from the germline J gene. The genes are TRBV20-1 and TRBJ2-2; D not certain. Trimming pared 1 base from V and 6 bases from J, leaving 9 bases between. Germline values: CDR1 DFQATT, CDR2 SNEGSKA (reference sequence). The CDR3 is 13 amino acids. The CDR3 reads CSARGLCAGELFF. CDR3 DNA (partial): TGCAGTGCTAGAGGGCTTTGTGCCGGGGAG.

As concerns this clone: The read ends 3 residues before the CDR3 terminus; that terminus is restored from the germline J gene. This chain uses TRBV5-4 with TRBJ1-2; D possibly corresponds to TRBD1 (5 bases). Germline CDR1 reads SGHNT; CDR2 reads YYREEE (reference sequence). CDR3 size: 15 residues. Trimming stripped 2 bases from V and 7 bases from J, with 18 bases between. The CDR3 loop is CASSFSDTSGSGYTF. Partial CDR3 DNA: TGTGCCAGCAGCTTTTCGGACACCTCTGGATCTGGC.

Comment on this clone: With the read ending 3 residues before the CDR3 end, the germline J gene is used to fill in that end. The chain is built from TRBV19 and TRBJ2-5; TRBD2 agrees at 16 bases. Germline V gives CDR1 LNHDA, CDR2 SQIVND (reference sequence). The V and J ends lost 4 bases and 4 bases, in that order; junction bases with no gene match: 6. CDR3 length equals 17 residues. The sequenced part of the CDR3 DNA is TGTGCCAGTAGTACGGGACTAGCGGGAGGGCCATCAGAGACC. This encodes CASSTGLAGGPSET. The complete CDR3 protein is CASSTGLAGGPSETQYF.

As for this clone: The DNA ends 3 residues before the CDR3 does, and the rest of the CDR3 is filled in from the germline J gene. The chain is built from TRBV6-2 or TRBV6-3 and TRBJ2-7; 9 bases line up with TRBD2. CDR1 is MNHEY, CDR2 SVGEGT, per germline. CDR3 length: 15 residues. The junction had 8 bases not matched to a gene; V was cut back by 5 bases and J by 3 bases. The CDR3 DNA, read in part, is TGTGCCAGCAGTACCATAGCGGGAGTGAGCTACGAG. Translation gives CASSTIAGVSYE. The whole CDR3 is CASSTIAGVSYEQYF.

On this clone itself: The observed sequence ends 3 residues before the CDR3 terminus, with the missing tail filled in from the germline J gene. V is TRBV7-2 and J is TRBJ1-5, with a tentative D call TRBD1 (6 bases). The CDR3 is 15 amino acids. The V and J ends lost 4 bases and 6 bases respectively, with 16 bases between them. Per the germline V gene, CDR1 is SGHTA and CDR2 is FQGNSA. The CDR3 sequence is CASSSSGGGGQPQHF. The sequenced part of the CDR3 DNA is TGTGCCAGCAGCTCCTCGGGGGGGGGCGGTCAGCCC.

Details on this clone: The read terminates 3 residues ahead of where the CDR3 ends, so the germline J gene completes it. The J gene is TRBJ1-2, the V gene TRBV11-2; 7 bases are a match to TRBD1. With V trimmed by 5 bases and J by 3 bases, 3 bases remained unmatched. The length of the CDR3 is 13 residues. In germline, CDR1 is SGHAT, CDR2 FQNNGV. This CDR3 reads CASSHGTDYGYTF. The part of the CDR3 DNA that was read is TGTGCCAGCAGCCACGGGACAGACTATGGC.

Turning to this clone: Read coverage stops 3 residues before the CDR3 terminus; the germline J gene supplies the remainder. The chain couples TRBV7-2 to TRBJ1-1; maybe TRBD1 (6 bases). The CDR3 sequence is 14 residues long. Germline V lookup: CDR1 SGHTA, CDR2 FQGNSA. The sequenced part of the CDR3 DNA is TGTGCCAGCAGCTTAGATGCGGGAGTCAGGGGA. It is translated as CASSLDAGVRG. The CDR3 reads in full as CASSLDAGVRGAFF.

A word on this clone: With the read ending 3 residues before the CDR3 end, the germline J gene is used to fill in that end. V gene TRBV7-2 combines with J gene TRBJ1-1; D possibly corresponds to TRBD1 (6 bases). CDR1 and CDR2 (germline): SGHTA, FQGNSA. The CDR3 contains 14 residues. CDR3 region: CASSLMGAGVGAFF. The part of the CDR3 DNA that was read is TGTGCCAGCAGCTTAATGGGGGCGGGGGTTGGA.

Regarding this clone: The missing CDR3 end, 3 residues past where the read stops, is filled in from the germline J gene. This chain joins TRBV7-2 and TRBJ2-2; possible D gene TRBD1, 5 bases. Germline CDR1 reads SGHTA; CDR2 reads FQGNSA. CDR3 length equals 13 residues. V was trimmed by 2 bases and J by 6 bases, leaving 7 bases between them. CDR3 residues: CASSLIQAGELFF. The CDR3 DNA, read in part, is TGTGCCAGCAGCTTAATACAGGCCGGGGAG.

About this clone: The read stops 3 residues short of the end of the CDR3; the missing end is completed from the germline J gene. V gene TRBV5-1 combines with J gene TRBJ1-2; maybe TRBD1 (6 bases). The germline V gene has CDR1 SGHRS and CDR2 YFSETQ. Trimming pared 4 bases from V and 6 bases from J, leaving 16 bases between. This CDR3 is 14 amino acids long. CDR3 residues: CASSPRQGMDGYTF. The DNA read from the CDR3 is TGCGCCAGCAGCCCGAGGCAGGGGATGGATGGC. Based on the CDR3 plus reference TRBV5-1 and TRBJ1-2, the full variable domain is KAGVTQTPRYLIKTRGQQVTLSCSPISGHRSVSWYQQTPGQGLQFLFEYFSETQRNKGNFPGRFSGRQFSNSRSEMNVSTLELGDSALYLCASSPRQGMDGYTFGSGTRLTVV.

Details on this clone: The DNA ends 3 residues before the CDR3 does, and the rest of the CDR3 is filled in from the germline J gene. J is TRBJ1-4 and V is TRBV29-1; tentative D call: TRBD1 (5 bases). Trimming pared 7 bases from V and 7 bases from J, leaving 16 bases between. This CDR3 is 13 amino acids long. CDR1 is SQVTM, CDR2 ANQGSEA, per germline. CDR3 sequence: CSALRGSAEKLFF. The sequenced CDR3 bases are TGCAGCGCCCTGAGGGGCAGTGCTGAAAAA.